This TCR beta chain was found in a study of beta chain features in type 1 diabetes. Study background: Cell yields, gender and age were comparable in patients and healthy donors.

As for this clone: Antigen unknown.

Looked up from germline, CDR1 is SGHTA and CDR2 is FQGTGA. V lost 5 bases and J lost 3; bases outside the gene matches: 7. The CDR3 spans 16 residues. Sorted CD4+ subsets: naive, central memory, regulatory, stem cell-like memory (CD45RO/CCR7/CD25/CD127/CD95/CD27 panel). Study results and limitations: Type 1 diabetes patients had moderately but significantly shorter TCRB CDR3s in all four CD4+ subsets. Since sequencing was performed on cDNA, cells with high TCR expression could be over-represented. PCR, the amplification step, might favor shorter templates, equally in patients and controls.

Expressed TCRB transcripts were sequenced after all isolated RNA was converted to cDNA. The assay was immunoSEQ multiplex PCR, and TCRdb's table has in-frame clones only and misses some. The sample contains under 200,000 clones, approximately 10% of which appear only once. The chain recombines TRBV7-3 with TRBJ2-2, with TRBD1 identical over 9 bases. This receptor was obtained from a man aged 30 to 39 with type 1 diabetes. Sequences were obtained from central memory CD4+ T cells from blood. CDR3 bases: TGTGCCAGCAGCCCACAGGGGGCTGTGGACACCGGGGAGCTGTTTTTT. Encoded protein: CASSPQGAVDTGELFF.